This record looks at one T cell receptor beta chain sequence and its context. The sample comes from a study of blood T cell repertoires in COVID-19. Study-level information: T cells, B-cell-depleted T cells, or PBMCs supplied cDNA or gDNA.

Study processing details: It was from reference gene primer amplification that nucleated cell counts were estimated. Produced via immunoSEQ multiplex PCR; TCRdb's table is partial and in-frame only. V, J and clone size are taken as reported in that table, and D and trimming were inferred from the DNA itself. The sample includes roughly 130,000 clones, approximately 81% seen only once; the top ten take approximately 12%. This CDR3 has 15 amino acids. Trimming took 4 bases from V and 4 from J, leaving 18 bases between them. Germline V CDR1 and CDR2: SGHDT, YYEEEE. The J gene is TRBJ2-7, the V gene TRBV5-6; D gene ambiguous. This receptor was taken from a woman younger than 45 who had recovered from COVID-19. Specimen: peripheral blood. The CDR3 coding sequence is TGTGCCAGCAGCGCGACCGGGTCCTTCCGTTACGAGCAGTACTTC. Translation gives CASSATGSFRYEQYF.